This T cell receptor (beta chain) was sequenced during a study of response to subunit inactivated influenza vaccine. Findings and limits, study-wide: That few new T cells are recruited by each seasonal influenza vaccination was the authors' suggestion.

TCRdb called the RT-PCR reads again in MiXCR, with one record for every CDR3 protein. The table shows 530,000 or so distinct CDR3 sequences, with roughly 15% occurring only once. This clonotype was seen only once. Its specificity is not known. CDR1 is SEHNR, CDR2 FQNEAQ, per germline (reference sequence). This CDR3 comprises 12 residues. V lost 1 base to trimming and J lost 12 bases, with 11 bases between them. This TCR was recovered from a man over 45 who received an inactivated influenza vaccine. The rearrangement joins TRBV7-9 to TRBJ2-3; D could derive from TRBD1 or TRBD2 (5 bases each). The source was PBMCs from blood, collected 12 days after vaccination. The CDR3 bases are TGTGCCAGCAGCTTAGACGGGGCCCCACAGTATTTT. Amino acids: CASSLDGAPQYF.